This TCR beta chain was obtained from a study of response to subunit inactivated influenza vaccine. Germline lookup yields CDR1 SGDLS and CDR2 YYNGEE. The CDR3 spans 14 residues. With 0 bases clipped from V and 5 bases from J, the junction kept 3 bases outside the gene matches. MiXCR was run by TCRdb on the RT-PCR reads, yielding one entry per CDR3 protein. The data hold some 150,000 distinct CDR3 sequences, with approximately 12% observed a single time. These data also featured in a second study, about T cells expressing NK-cell markers. From that report: 5'RACE template switching with UMIs generated TCR beta cDNA. The eight sequenced donors comprised seven who were HCMV-seropositive and one who was seronegative. NKG2C+ dominant clonotype frequencies in roughly six donors were roughly 1.0-7.5% of CD8+ T cells. The study did not resolve the HCMV specificity of expanded NKG2C+ T cell clones.

This material consisted of CD8+ T cells sorted from PBMCs, taken about 11 days after vaccination. The chain joins TRBV9 to TRBJ2-7; 9 positions agree with TRBD2. This clonotype was obtained from a man aged 45-60 years who received an inactivated influenza vaccine. CDR3 region: CASSVGLAGNEQYF. CDR3 sequence (DNA): TGTGCCAGCAGCGTAGGGCTAGCGGGAAACGAGCAGTACTTC.